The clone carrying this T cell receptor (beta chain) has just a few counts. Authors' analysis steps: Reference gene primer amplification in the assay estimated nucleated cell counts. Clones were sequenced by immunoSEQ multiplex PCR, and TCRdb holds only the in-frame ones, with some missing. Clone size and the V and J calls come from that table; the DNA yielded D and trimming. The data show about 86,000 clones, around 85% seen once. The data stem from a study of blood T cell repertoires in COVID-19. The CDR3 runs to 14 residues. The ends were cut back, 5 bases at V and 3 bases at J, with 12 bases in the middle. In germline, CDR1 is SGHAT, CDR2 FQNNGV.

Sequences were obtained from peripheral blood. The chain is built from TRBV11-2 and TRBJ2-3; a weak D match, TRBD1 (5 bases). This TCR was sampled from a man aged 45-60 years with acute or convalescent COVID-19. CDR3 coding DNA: TGTGCCAGCAGCGTCGACCAGGGAACAGATACGCAGTATTTT. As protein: CASSVDQGTDTQYF.